The TCR beta chain under discussion was sequenced for a study of radiation and T cells in renal cell carcinoma. Study summary: Nephrectomy followed 15 Gy stereotactic body radiation by 4 weeks. The study, taken as a whole, reports: From baseline, blood top tumor clonotypes peaked at 2 weeks post-radiation.

Comments on this clone: Its antigen is unknown.

The assay was immunoSEQ multiplex PCR, and TCRdb's table has in-frame clones only and misses some. The table has approximately 110,000 clones, around 83% seen once. As to time point: baseline pretreatment blood. As to treatment: 15 Gy SBRT to primary tumor, nephrectomy 4 weeks later. The ends were cut back, 1 base at V and 0 bases at J, with 10 bases in the middle. Germline lookup yields CDR1 SGHTA and CDR2 FQGNSA. This CDR3 has 16 residues. The chain couples TRBV7-2 to TRBJ1-3; D uncertain. The TCR was taken from a woman in her fifties or sixties with renal cell carcinoma. This material consisted of blood, taken from a patient whose treatment included radiotherapy and nephrectomy. The CDR3 sequence: CASSLVGQRSGNTIYF. CDR3 DNA: TGTGCCAGCAGCTTAGTGGGCCAGCGCTCTGGAAACACCATATATTTT.